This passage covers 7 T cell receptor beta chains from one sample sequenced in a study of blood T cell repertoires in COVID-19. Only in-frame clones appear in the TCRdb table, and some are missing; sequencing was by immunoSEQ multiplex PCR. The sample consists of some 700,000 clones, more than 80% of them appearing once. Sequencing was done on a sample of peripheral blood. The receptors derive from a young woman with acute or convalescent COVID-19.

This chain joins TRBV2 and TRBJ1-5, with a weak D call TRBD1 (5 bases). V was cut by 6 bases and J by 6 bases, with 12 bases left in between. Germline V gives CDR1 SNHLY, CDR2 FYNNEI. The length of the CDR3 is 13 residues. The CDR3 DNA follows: TGTGCCAGCAGAACAGGTTTAGGTCAGCCCCAGCATTTT. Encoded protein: CASRTGLGQPQHF.

CDR3 nucleotides: TGCGCCAGCAGCCAAGAAAACGGGCGGGGCCAGTATTTT. The encoded protein is CASSQENGRGQYF. V usage is TRBV4-3 and J usage is TRBJ2-3, with D possibly matching TRBD2 (6 bases). Germline V gene lookup returns CDR1 LGHNA and CDR2 YSLEER. V was clipped by 0 bases and J by 12 bases, with 13 bases between them. The CDR3 loop spans 13 amino acids.

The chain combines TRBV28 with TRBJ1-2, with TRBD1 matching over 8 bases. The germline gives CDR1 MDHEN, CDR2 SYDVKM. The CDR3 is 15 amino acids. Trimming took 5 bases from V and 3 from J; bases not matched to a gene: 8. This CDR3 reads CASSISGTGYYGYTF. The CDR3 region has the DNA TGTGCCAGCAGTATCTCTGGGACAGGATACTATGGCTACACCTTC.

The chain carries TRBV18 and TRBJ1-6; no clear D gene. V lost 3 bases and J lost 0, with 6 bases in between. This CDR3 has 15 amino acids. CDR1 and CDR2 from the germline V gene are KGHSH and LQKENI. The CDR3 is CASSPQVSYNSPLHF. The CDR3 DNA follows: TGTGCCAGCTCACCCCAGGTCTCCTATAATTCACCCCTCCACTTT.

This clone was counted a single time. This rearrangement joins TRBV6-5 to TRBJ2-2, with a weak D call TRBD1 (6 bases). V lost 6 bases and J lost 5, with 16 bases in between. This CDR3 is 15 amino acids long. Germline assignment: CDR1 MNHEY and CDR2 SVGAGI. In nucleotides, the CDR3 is TGTGCCAGCAGGAGGGGACAATCTTTTACCGGGGAGCTGTTTTTT. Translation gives CASRRGQSFTGELFF.

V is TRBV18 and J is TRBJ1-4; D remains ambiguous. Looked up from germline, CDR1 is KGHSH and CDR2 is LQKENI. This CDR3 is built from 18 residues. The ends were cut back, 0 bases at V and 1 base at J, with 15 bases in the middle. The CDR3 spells CASSPPKIGGLTNEKLFF. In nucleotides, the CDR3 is TGTGCCAGCTCACCACCAAAGATCGGTGGTTTAACTAATGAAAAACTGTTTTTT. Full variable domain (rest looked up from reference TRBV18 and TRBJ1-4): NAGVMQNPRHLVRRRGQEARLRCSPMKGHSHVYWYRQLPEEGLKFMVYLQKENIIDESGMPKERFSAEFPKEGPSILRIQQVVRGDSAAYFCASSPPKIGGLTNEKLFFGSGTQLSVL.

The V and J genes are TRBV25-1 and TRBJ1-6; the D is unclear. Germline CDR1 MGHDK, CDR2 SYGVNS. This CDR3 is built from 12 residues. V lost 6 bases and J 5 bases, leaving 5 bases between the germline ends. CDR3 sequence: CASRTDNSPLHF. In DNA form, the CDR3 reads TGTGCCAGCAGAACAGATAATTCACCCCTCCACTTT.